The following is a T cell receptor (beta chain) sequence with its context. Its antigen is still unknown. Qualities for individual bases were not recorded, and no much larger clone is one base off. This entry comes from a study of OX40 agonist ivuxolimab in advanced cancers. For context, the study as a whole: Ivuxolimab, which targeted the costimulatory receptor OX40 (CD134), was an agonistic, fully human IgG2 monoclonal antibody. The paper describes the monotherapy dose-escalation part (N ≈ 51 patients) of the phase I trial of ivuxolimab. Of the 50 to 55 dose-escalation patients, hepatocellular carcinoma was present in approximately 20, melanoma in approximately 15, renal cell carcinoma in 9 and head and neck cancer in 9. Partial responses occurred in three dose-escalation patients: two with cutaneous melanoma and one with hepatocellular carcinoma. The dose-escalation cohort was 82.7% male with a mean age of about 60 years, ranging from roughly 23 to 79. Intravenous ivuxolimab was administered to patients every 2 weeks at six dose levels: 0.01, 0.1, 0.3, 1.5, 3 and 10 mg/kg. Patients were allowed to have had prior anti-PD-1, anti-PD-L1 or anti-CTLA-4 therapy, and 40% of the dose-escalation patients had previously received checkpoint inhibitors. Peripheral TCRbeta sequencing aimed to test whether ivuxolimab altered TCR sequence diversity and caused clonal T-cell expansion.

General findings and caveats noted by the study authors: Low levels of normalized T-cell clonal expansion were also seen in some patients who did not respond. At doses of 0.1 to 3.0 mg/kg, clonal expansion of both CD4+ and CD8+ blood T cells was observed from baseline to week 6. In partial responders in the 0.1-3.0 mg/kg groups, normalized peripheral clonal expansion was found to be among the lowest, especially among CD8+ T cells. After ivuxolimab, CD8+ T cells had more expanded clones than CD4+ T cells on average. The antigen specificity of the clonally expanded peripheral T cells was not determined.

Genomic DNA was extracted from sorted cells for sequencing of the TCRbeta CDR3 region. The immunoSEQ Assay was used for sequencing of TCRbeta CDR3 regions. This immuneACCESS table, as held by TCRdb, lists in-frame sequences with V and J called but not all clones. Of the missing ones, under half trace to an unresolved V gene in checked studies; the others have no known cause. The sample table records about 64,000 clones; about 80% of these occur just once. Together, the top ten hold 0.95% to 1.5% of the sample. Patients with autoimmune disease history or receiving systemic immunosuppression were excluded from the trial. Peripheral blood for TCR sequencing was collected from all dose cohorts at baseline, on cycle 4 day 1, and on cycle 7 day 1. Samples were obtained from an open-label, multicenter, first-in-human phase I dose-escalation trial of ivuxolimab. Adults with locally advanced or metastatic melanoma, renal cell, hepatocellular, or head and neck squamous cell carcinoma were enrolled in the trial. Before TCR sequencing, CD4+ T cells and CD8+ T cells from peripheral blood were sorted into separate populations.

The source of this sequence is an adult with an advanced solid tumor such as melanoma, head and neck, liver or kidney cancer. The material sequenced was CD4+ or CD8+ T cells sorted from blood, taken in a trial of the OX40 agonist ivuxolimab.

CDR3 loop: CASTRTGRGGGYTF. The sequenced DNA is TGTGCCAGTACCCGAACTGGCAGGGGGGGTGGCTACACCTTC. The chain couples TRBV19 to TRBJ1-2, with 7 bases in between that match TRBD1. The CDR3 runs 14 amino acids, cysteine and phenylalanine included. This entry keeps only the CDR3 DNA: 42 bases, framed from base 1. In the germline V gene (reference sequence), CDR1 corresponds to LNHDA and CDR2 to SQIVND. Trimming removed 7 bases from V and 7 bases from J; the gene matches leave 12 bases unexplained.